The 28 T cell receptor beta chains below all came from one sample that was sequenced in a study of T cells expressing NK-cell markers. TCRdb re-called the 5' RACE reads and gives one entry per CDR3 protein, without DNA. Its table records around 180,000 distinct CDR3 sequences. The source material was blood T cells: a sorted CD56 or NKG2C T cell subset, CD4+ or CD8+ T cells, or bulk PBMC T cells (not recorded which). The receptor source for this set is a man between 18 and 69 years old in good health.

CDR3 sequence reads: CSVGTEVEAFF. The chain combines TRBV29-1 with TRBJ1-1; the TCRdb call, TRBD1, lacks DNA for checking. Germline V lookup: CDR1 SQVTM, CDR2 ANQGSEA. This CDR3 spans 11 amino acids.

The chain carries TRBV5-6 and TRBJ2-7; TCRdb calls TRBD1, which cannot be checked without DNA. The CDR3 contains 14 residues. CDR1 and CDR2 from the germline V gene are SGHDT and YYEEEE. CDR3 protein: CASSLEGDSYEQYF.

The chain links TRBV6-1 to TRBJ1-1. This CDR3 comprises 14 residues. In germline, CDR1 is MNHNS, CDR2 SASEGT. The CDR3 reads CASSEWGMNTEAFF.

This chain joins TRBV13 and TRBJ2-5. The germline gives CDR1 PRHDT, CDR2 FYEKMQ (reference sequence). This CDR3 comprises 13 residues. CDR3: CASSLPFEETQYF. Looking up the rest from reference TRBV13 and TRBJ2-5 gives the full variable domain: AAGVIQSPRHLIKEKRETATLKCYPIPRHDTVYWYQQGPGQDPQFLISFYEKMQSDKGSIPDRFSAQQFSDYHSELNMSSLELGDSALYFCASSLPFEETQYFGPGTRLLVL.

The V and J genes are TRBV7-9 and TRBJ2-1; with no DNA, the TCRdb D assignment of TRBD1 cannot be verified. Germline CDR1 reads SEHNR; CDR2 reads FQNEAQ (reference sequence). This CDR3 region has 13 residues. The CDR3 protein is CASSLVGGDEQFF.

This sequence joins TRBV6-6 and TRBJ1-5; lacking DNA, the TRBD1 call made by TCRdb goes unchecked. CDR1 MNHNY and CDR2 SVGAGI come from the germline V gene (reference sequence). The CDR3 is made up of 13 amino acids. The CDR3 sequence: CASSAGVAQPQHF.

The chain recombines TRBV30 with TRBJ2-7; with no DNA, the TCRdb D assignment of TRBD1 cannot be verified. Germline V gene data show CDR1 as GTSNPN and CDR2 as SVGIG (reference sequence). This CDR3 spans 14 amino acids. The CDR3 region is CASASDSPSYEQYF. Using reference TRBV30 and TRBJ2-7 for the parts outside the CDR3, the full variable domain is SQTIHQWPATLVQPVGSPLSLECTVEGTSNPNLYWYRQAAGRGLQLLFYSVGIGQISSEVPQNLSASRPQDRQFILSSKKLLLSDSGFYLCASASDSPSYEQYFGPGTRLTVT.

V gene TRBV24-1 combines with J gene TRBJ2-3; as DNA is missing, the TRBD1 call by TCRdb cannot be tested. The germline CDR1 and CDR2 sequences are KGHDR and SFDVKD. There are 18 residues in the CDR3. The CDR3 region is CATSDSTWTGASTDTQYF.

The chain's CDR3 is CASSFARAQPQHF. This chain links TRBV19 with TRBJ1-5. This CDR3 has 13 amino acids. Germline-derived CDR1 and CDR2 are LNHDA and SQIVND (reference sequence).

The genes are TRBV9 and TRBJ1-5; TCRdb's assignment of TRBD1 cannot be checked, as there is no DNA. The CDR3 contains 15 residues. Germline CDR1 is SGDLS and CDR2 is YYNGEE. CDR3 sequence: CASSAPGQGHQPQHF.

The chain couples TRBV6-5 to TRBJ1-3. Germline-derived CDR1 and CDR2 are MNHEY and SVGAGI. This CDR3 contains 18 residues. CDR3 region: CASSYLAGEGTSGNTIYF.

The rearrangement links TRBV12-3 or TRBV12-4 to TRBJ2-7; absent DNA, TCRdb's TRBD2 call cannot be checked. CDR3 size: 14 residues. Here the CDR3 reads CASSPLSAGGEQYF.

This chain connects TRBV7-2 to TRBJ2-7; TCRdb proposes TRBD2, but this gene call is untestable without DNA. Looked up from germline, CDR1 is SGHTA and CDR2 is FQGNSA. This CDR3 region has 13 residues. CDR3 sequence reads: CASSPWTSFPQYF.

V usage is TRBV20-1 and J usage is TRBJ1-2. The CDR3 covers 12 residues. Looked up from germline, CDR1 is DFQATT and CDR2 is SNEGSKA (reference sequence). This chain's CDR3 is CSAFNGVGGYTF.

This rearrangement joins TRBV6-5 to TRBJ2-7; TCRdb indicates TRBD2, and absent DNA this call remains unverified. The CDR3 has 16 amino acids. Germline lookup yields CDR1 MNHEY and CDR2 SVGAGI. The CDR3 reads CASSYSKSGGAYEQYF.

This CDR3 reads CASSSETGPRGTDTQYF. V is TRBV7-8 and J is TRBJ2-3; lacking DNA, the TRBD1 call made by TCRdb goes unchecked. The CDR3 is 17 residues long. Germline V gene data show CDR1 as SGHVS and CDR2 as FQNEAQ.

J is TRBJ2-2 and V is TRBV7-9; TCRdb reports TRBD1, a call that lacks DNA to check it against. The CDR3 loop spans 17 amino acids. Looked up from germline, CDR1 is SEHNR and CDR2 is FQNEAQ (reference sequence). The CDR3 reads CASSPAGVRTNTGELFF.

The chain employs TRBV7-9 and TRBJ1-2. This CDR3 is built from 13 residues. Germline assignment: CDR1 SEHNR and CDR2 FQNEAQ (reference sequence). The CDR3 reads CASSLGPSHGYTF.

This chain joins TRBV20-1 and TRBJ2-7; no DNA is available, so the TRBD2 call from TCRdb remains unchecked. The CDR3 is 16 amino acids. The germline gives CDR1 DFQATT, CDR2 SNEGSKA (reference sequence). CDR3 residues: CSAKTGLAGSSYEQYF.

The rearrangement uses TRBV5-1 and TRBJ2-7. This CDR3 comprises 13 residues. Germline V gene lookup returns CDR1 SGHRS and CDR2 YFSETQ. The CDR3 loop reads CASSGDNLSEQYF.

The chain joins TRBV28 to TRBJ1-6; TCRdb lists TRBD1, though no DNA is available to test this call. This CDR3 contains 16 residues. CDR1 and CDR2 from the germline V gene are MDHEN and SYDVKM. The CDR3 sequence is CASSLRSNRVSAPLHF.

The chain employs TRBV4-2 and TRBJ1-2; the D call of TRBD1 rests on TCRdb alone, since no DNA is present to check it. Germline V gene data show CDR1 as LGHNA and CDR2 as YNFKEQ. There are 16 residues in the CDR3. CDR3 sequence: CASSQDLTGYTDGYTF.

This chain links TRBV6-4 with TRBJ1-5; the TCRdb D gene call, TRBD1, has no DNA to confirm it. Germline CDR1 MRHNA, CDR2 SNTAGT. The CDR3 loop spans 15 amino acids. The CDR3 spells CASSENGQANQPQHF.

The chain links TRBV5-6 to TRBJ2-5; the TRBD1 assignment by TCRdb is unverifiable without DNA. There are 14 residues in the CDR3. Germline V gene lookup returns CDR1 SGHDT and CDR2 YYEEEE. CDR3 sequence reads: CASSPEMGEKTQYF.

This chain joins TRBV6-5 and TRBJ1-2; TCRdb outputs TRBD1, but without DNA this stays unchecked. The CDR3 runs 15 residues. Germline CDR1 is MNHEY and CDR2 is SVGAGI. This CDR3 is CASSYSKGRLYGYTF.

The V call is TRBV10-3, the J call TRBJ1-4. CDR3 length: 14 residues. Germline CDR1 reads ENHRY; CDR2 reads SYGVKD. CDR3 in amino acids: CAISEVWSIEKLFF.

V usage is TRBV5-6 and J usage is TRBJ2-7. CDR1 is SGHDT and CDR2 is YYEEEE in the germline V gene. The CDR3 sequence is 14 residues long. The chain's CDR3 is CASSASTSWYEQYF.

The chain couples TRBV5-1 to TRBJ2-1; TCRdb calls TRBD2, which cannot be checked without DNA. Per the germline V gene, CDR1 is SGHRS and CDR2 is YFSETQ. The CDR3 covers 16 residues. CDR3 in amino acids: CASSLASGGLYNEQFF.